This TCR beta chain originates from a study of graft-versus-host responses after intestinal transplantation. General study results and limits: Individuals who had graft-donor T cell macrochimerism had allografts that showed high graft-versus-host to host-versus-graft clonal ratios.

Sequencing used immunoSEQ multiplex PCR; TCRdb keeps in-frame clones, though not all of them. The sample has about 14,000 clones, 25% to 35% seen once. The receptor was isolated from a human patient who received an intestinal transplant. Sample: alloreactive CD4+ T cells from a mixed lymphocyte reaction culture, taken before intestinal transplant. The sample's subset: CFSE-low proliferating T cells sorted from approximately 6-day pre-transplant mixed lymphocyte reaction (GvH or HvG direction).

CDR3 nucleotides: TGTGCCAGCAGCTTTGGACTAGCGGGTTACAATGAGCAGTTCTTC. Its translation: CASSFGLAGYNEQFF. This rearrangement joins TRBV7-3 to TRBJ2-1, with TRBD2 matching 11 bases. V trimming: 3 bases; J trimming: 4 bases; junction bases outside the gene matches: 2. Looked up from germline, CDR1 is SGHTA and CDR2 is FQGTGA. This CDR3 has 15 amino acids. The full variable domain, its missing parts supplied by reference TRBV7-3 and TRBJ2-1, is GAGVSQTPSNKVTEKGKYVELRCDPISGHTALYWYRQSLGQGPEFLIYFQGTGAADDSGLPNDRFFAVRPEGSVSTLKIQRTERGDSAVYLCASSFGLAGYNEQFFGPGTRLTVL.